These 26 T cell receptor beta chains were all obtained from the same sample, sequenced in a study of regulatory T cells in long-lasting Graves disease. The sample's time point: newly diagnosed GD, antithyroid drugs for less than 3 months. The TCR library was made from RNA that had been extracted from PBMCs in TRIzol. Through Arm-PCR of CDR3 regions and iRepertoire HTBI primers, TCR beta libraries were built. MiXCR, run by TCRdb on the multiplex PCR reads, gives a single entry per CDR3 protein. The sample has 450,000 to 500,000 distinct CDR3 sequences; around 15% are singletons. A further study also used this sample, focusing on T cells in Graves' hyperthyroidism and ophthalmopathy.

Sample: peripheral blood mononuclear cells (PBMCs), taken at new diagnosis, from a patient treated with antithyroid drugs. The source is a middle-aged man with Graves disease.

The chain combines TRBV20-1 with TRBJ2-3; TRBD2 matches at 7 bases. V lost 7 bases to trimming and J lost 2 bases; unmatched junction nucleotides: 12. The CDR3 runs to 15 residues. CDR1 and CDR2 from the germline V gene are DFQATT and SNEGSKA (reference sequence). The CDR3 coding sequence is TGCAGTGTTTCTCCTCCGAGCGGGGCCACAGATACGCAGTATTTT. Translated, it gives CSVSPPSGATDTQYF.

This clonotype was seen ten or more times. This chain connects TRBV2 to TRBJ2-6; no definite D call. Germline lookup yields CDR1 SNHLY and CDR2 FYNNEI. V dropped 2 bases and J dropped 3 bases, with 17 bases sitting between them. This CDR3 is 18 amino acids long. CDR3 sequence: CASSEFLGSFGGANVLTF. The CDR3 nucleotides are TGTGCCAGCAGTGAATTTCTGGGTTCCTTTGGTGGGGCCAACGTCCTGACTTTC.

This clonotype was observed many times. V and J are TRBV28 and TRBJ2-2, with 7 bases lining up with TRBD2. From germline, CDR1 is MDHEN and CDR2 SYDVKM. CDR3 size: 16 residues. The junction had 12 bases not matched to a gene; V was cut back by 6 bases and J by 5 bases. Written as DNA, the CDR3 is TGTGCCAGCAGCAGTAGCGGGTGGGCCCTGACCGGGGAGCTGTTTTTT. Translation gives CASSSSGWALTGELFF.

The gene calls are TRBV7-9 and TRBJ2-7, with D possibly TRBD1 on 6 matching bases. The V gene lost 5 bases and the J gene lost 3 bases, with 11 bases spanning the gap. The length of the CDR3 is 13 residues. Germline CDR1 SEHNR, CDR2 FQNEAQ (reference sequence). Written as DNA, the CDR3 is TGTGCCAGCAGCCCGGACAGCGACTACGAGCAGTACTTC. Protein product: CASSPDSDYEQYF.

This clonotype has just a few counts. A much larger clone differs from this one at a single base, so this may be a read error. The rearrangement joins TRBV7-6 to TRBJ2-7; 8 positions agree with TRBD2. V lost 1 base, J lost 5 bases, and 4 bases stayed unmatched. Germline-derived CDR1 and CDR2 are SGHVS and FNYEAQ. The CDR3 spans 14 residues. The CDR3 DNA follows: TGTGCCAGCAGCTTAGGCGGGGGGAGAGACGAGCAGTACTTC. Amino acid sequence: CASSLGGGRDEQYF.

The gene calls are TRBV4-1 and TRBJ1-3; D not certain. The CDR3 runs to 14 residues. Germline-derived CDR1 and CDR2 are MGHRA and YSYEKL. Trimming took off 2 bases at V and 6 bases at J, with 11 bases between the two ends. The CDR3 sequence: CASSQHSPLNTIYF. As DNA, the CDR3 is TGCGCCAGCAGCCAACACAGTCCCTTAAACACCATATATTTT.

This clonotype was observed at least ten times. The CDR3 reads CASSRRRLEANEKLFF. DNA for the CDR3: TGTGCCAGCAGTCGTCGCAGGTTAGAGGCTAATGAAAAACTGTTTTTT. The gene calls are TRBV2 and TRBJ1-4; D is unclear. The V gene's germline CDR1 is SNHLY and CDR2 FYNNEI. The CDR3 has 16 amino acids. V lost 5 bases to trimming and J lost 3 bases, with 16 bases between them.

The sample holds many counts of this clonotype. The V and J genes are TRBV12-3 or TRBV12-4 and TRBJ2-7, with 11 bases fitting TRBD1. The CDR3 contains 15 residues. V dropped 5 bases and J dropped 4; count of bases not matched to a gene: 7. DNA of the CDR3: TGTGCCAGCAGTATAGGACAGGGGGCTGTGTACGAGCAGTACTTC. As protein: CASSIGQGAVYEQYF.

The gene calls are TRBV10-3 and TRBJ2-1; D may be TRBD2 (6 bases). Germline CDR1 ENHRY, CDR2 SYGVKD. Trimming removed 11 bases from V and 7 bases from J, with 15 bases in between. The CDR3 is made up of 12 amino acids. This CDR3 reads CASCEGLNEQFF. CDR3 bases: TGTGCCTCCTGCGAGGGACTGAATGAGCAGTTCTTC.

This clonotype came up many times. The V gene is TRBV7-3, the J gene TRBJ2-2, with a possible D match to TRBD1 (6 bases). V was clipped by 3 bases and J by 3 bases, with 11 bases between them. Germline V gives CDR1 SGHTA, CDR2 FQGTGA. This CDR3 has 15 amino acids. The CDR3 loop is CASSLQGLDTGELFF. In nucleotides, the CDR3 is TGTGCCAGCAGCTTGCAGGGGTTGGACACCGGGGAGCTGTTTTTT.

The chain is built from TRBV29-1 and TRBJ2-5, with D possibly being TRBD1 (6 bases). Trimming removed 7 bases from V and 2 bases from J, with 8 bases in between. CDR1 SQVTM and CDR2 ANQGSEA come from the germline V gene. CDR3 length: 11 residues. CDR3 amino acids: CSGTVQETQYF. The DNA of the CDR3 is TGCAGCGGGACAGTTCAAGAGACCCAGTACTTC.

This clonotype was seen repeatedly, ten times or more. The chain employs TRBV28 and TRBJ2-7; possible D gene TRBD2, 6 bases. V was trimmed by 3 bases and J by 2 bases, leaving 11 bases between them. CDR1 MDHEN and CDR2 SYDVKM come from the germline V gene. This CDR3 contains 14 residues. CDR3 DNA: TGTGCCAGCAGTTTGCGCGGGGCCACCTACGAGCAGTACTTC. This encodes CASSLRGATYEQYF. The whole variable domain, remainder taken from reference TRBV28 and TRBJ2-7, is DVKVTQSSRYLVKRTGEKVFLECVQDMDHENMFWYRQDPGLGLRLIYFSYDVKMKEKGDIPEGYSVSREKKERFSLILESASTNQTSMYLCASSLRGATYEQYFGPGTRLTVT.

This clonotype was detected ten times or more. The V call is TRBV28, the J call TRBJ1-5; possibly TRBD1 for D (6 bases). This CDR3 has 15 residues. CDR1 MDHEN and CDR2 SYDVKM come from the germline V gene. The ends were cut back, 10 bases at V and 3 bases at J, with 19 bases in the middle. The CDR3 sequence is CATSLRGGYNQPQHF. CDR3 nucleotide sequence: TGTGCCACCTCTCTCCGGGGGGGCTACAATCAGCCCCAGCATTTT.

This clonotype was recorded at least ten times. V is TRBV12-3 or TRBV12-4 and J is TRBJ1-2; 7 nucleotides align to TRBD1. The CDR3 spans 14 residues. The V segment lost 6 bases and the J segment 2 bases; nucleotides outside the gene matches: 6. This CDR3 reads CASSRDSLNYGYTF. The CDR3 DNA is TGTGCCAGCAGCCGGGACAGCCTAAACTATGGCTACACCTTC.

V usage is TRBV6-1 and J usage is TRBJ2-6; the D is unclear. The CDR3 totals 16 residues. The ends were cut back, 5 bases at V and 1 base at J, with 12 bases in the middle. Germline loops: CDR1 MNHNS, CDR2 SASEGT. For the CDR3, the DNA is TGTGCCAGCAGTCCCGTCTGGGGATCTGGGGCCAACGTCCTGACTTTC. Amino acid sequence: CASSPVWGSGANVLTF.

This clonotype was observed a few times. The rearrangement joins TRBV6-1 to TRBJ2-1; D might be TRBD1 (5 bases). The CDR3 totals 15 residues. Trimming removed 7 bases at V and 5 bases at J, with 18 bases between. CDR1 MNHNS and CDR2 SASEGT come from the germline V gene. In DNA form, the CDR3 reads TGTGCCAGCAAGGATGGCAGGGAAAAACACAATGAGCAGTTCTTC. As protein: CASKDGREKHNEQFF.

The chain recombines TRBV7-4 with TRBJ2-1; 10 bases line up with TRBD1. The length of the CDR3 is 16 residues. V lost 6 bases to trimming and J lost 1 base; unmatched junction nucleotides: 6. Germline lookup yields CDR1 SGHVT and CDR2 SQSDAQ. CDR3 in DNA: TGTGCCAGCAGGGATCCGGGACAGGGGTCCTACAATGAGCAGTTCTTC. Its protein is CASRDPGQGSYNEQFF.

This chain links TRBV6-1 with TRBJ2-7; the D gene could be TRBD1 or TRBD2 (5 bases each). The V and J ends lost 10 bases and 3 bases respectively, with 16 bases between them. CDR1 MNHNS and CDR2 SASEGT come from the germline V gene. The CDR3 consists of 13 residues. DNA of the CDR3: TGTGCCACCCACCGGGGCCCCGTCTACGAGCAGTACTTC. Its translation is CATHRGPVYEQYF.

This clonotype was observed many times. For the CDR3, the DNA is TGTGCCAGCAGCTTAGAGAGGGGAGGGAGAGATACGCAGTATTTT. It translates to CASSLERGGRDTQYF. The gene calls are TRBV11-2 and TRBJ2-3; 7 bases map to TRBD2. In germline, CDR1 is SGHAT, CDR2 FQNNGV. The CDR3 loop spans 15 amino acids. Trimming at V came to 0 bases and at J to 5 bases, leaving 5 bases not matched to a gene.

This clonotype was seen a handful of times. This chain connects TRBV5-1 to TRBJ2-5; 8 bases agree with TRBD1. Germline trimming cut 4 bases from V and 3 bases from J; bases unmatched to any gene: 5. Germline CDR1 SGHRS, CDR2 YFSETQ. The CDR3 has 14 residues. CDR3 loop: CASSLQTGEETQYF. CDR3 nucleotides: TGCGCCAGCAGCCTCCAGACAGGGGAAGAGACCCAGTACTTC.

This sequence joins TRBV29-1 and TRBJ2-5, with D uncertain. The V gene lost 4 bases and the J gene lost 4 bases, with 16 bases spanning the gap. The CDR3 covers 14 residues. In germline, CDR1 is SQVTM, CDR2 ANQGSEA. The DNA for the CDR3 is TGCAGCGTTGCCCCTTTATCCCCAGGAGAGACCCAGTACTTC. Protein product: CSVAPLSPGETQYF.

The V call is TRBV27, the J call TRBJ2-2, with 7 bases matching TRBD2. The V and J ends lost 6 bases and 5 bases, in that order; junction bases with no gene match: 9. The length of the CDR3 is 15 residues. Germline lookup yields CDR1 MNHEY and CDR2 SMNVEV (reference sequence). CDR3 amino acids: CASSLGGSRTGELFF. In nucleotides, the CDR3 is TGTGCCAGCAGCTTGGGAGGGAGTAGGACCGGGGAGCTGTTTTTT.

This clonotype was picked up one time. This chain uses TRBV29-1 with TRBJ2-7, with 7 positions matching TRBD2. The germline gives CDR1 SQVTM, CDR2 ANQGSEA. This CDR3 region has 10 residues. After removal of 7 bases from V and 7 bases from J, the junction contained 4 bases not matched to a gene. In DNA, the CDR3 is TGCAGCGGGGGGGGTCGGGAGCAGTACTTC. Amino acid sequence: CSGGGREQYF.

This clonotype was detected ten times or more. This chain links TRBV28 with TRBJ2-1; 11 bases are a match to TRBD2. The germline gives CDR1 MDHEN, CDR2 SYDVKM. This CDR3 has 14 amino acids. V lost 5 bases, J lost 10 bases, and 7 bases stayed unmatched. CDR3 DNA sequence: TGTGCCAGCAGTAATAGCGGGAGGGCCGGCGAGCAGTTCTTC. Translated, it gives CASSNSGRAGEQFF.

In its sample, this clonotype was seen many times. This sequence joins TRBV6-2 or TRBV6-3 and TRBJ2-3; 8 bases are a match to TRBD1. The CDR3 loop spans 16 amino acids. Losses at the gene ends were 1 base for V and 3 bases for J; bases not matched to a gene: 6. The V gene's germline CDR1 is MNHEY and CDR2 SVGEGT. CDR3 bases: TGTGCCAGCAGTTACTACCGGACAGGGTTGACAGATACGCAGTATTTT. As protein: CASSYYRTGLTDTQYF.

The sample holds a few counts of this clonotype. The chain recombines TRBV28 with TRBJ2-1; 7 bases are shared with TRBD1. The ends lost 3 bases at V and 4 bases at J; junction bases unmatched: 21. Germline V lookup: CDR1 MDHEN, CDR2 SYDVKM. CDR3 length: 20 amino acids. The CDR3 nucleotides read TGTGCCAGCAGTTTTAGGGCGAGACAGGGTTGGGGGTTAGGGTACAATGAGCAGTTCTTC. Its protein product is CASSFRARQGWGLGYNEQFF.